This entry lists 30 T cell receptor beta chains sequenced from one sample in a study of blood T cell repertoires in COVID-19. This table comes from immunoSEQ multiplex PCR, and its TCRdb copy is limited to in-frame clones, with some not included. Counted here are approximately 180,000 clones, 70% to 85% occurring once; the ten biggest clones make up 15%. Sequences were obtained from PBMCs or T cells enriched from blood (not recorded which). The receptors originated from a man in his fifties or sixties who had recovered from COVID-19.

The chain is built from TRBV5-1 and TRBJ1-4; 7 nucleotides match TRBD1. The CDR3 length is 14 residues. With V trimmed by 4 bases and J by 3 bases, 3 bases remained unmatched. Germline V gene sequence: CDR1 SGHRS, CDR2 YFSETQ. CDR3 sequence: CASSKGQPNEKLFF. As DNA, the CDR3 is TGCGCCAGCAGCAAGGGACAGCCTAATGAAAAACTGTTTTTT.

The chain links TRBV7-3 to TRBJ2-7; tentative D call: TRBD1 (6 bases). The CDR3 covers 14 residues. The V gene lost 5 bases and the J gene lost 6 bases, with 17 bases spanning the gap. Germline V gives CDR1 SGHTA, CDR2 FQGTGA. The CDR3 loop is CASSLGQTPGEQYF. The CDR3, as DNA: TGTGCCAGCAGCCTAGGACAGACCCCGGGCGAGCAGTACTTC.

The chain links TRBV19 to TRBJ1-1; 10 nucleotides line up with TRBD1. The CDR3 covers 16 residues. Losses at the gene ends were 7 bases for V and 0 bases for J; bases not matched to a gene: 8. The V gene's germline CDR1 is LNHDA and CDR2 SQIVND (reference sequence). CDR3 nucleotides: TGTGCCAGTAATAGGGGACAGGGGCTTTTGAACACTGAAGCTTTCTTT. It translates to CASNRGQGLLNTEAFF. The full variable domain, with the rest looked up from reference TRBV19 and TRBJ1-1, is DGGITQSPKYLFRKEGQNVTLSCEQNLNHDAMYWYRQDPGQGLRLIYYSQIVNDFQKGDIAEGYSVSREKKESFPLTVTSAQKNPTAFYLCASNRGQGLLNTEAFFGQGTRLTVV.

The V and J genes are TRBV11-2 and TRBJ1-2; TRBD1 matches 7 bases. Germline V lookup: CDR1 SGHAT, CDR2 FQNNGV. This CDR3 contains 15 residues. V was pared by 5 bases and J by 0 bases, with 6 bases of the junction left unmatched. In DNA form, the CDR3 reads TGTGCCAGCAGCCCCCACAGGGGAACTAACTATGGCTACACCTTC. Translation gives CASSPHRGTNYGYTF.

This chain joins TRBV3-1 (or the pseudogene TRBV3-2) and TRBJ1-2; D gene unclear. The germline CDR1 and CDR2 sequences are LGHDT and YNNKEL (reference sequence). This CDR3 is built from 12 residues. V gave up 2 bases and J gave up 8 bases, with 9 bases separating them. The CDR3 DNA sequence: TGTGCCAGCAGCCAAAGAGAGGGAGGCTACACCTTC. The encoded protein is CASSQREGGYTF.

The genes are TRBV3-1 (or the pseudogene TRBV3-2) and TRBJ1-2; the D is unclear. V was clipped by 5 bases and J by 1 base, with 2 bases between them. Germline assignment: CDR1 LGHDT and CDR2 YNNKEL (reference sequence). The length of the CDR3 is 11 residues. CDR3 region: CASSYNYGYTF. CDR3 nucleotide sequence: TGTGCCAGCAGCTATAACTATGGCTACACCTTC.

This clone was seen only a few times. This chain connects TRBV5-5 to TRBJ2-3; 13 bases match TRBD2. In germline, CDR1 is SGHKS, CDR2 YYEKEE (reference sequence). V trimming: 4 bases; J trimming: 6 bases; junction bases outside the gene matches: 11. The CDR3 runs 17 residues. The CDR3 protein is CASSLPTSLAGGDTQYF. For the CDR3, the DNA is TGTGCCAGCAGCCTCCCTACTTCACTAGCGGGGGGGGATACGCAGTATTTT. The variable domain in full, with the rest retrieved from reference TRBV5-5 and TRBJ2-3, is DAGVTQSPTHLIKTRGQQVTLRCSPISGHKSVSWYQQVLGQGPQFIFQYYEKEERGRGNFPDRFSARQFPNYSSELNVNALLLGDSALYLCASSLPTSLAGGDTQYFGPGTRLTVL.

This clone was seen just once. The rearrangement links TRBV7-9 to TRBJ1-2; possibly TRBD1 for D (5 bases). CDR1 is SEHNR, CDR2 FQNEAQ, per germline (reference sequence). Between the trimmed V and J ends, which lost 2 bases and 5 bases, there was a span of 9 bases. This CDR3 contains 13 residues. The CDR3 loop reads CASSLNQGYGYTF. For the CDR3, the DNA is TGTGCCAGCAGCTTAAATCAGGGTTATGGCTACACCTTC.

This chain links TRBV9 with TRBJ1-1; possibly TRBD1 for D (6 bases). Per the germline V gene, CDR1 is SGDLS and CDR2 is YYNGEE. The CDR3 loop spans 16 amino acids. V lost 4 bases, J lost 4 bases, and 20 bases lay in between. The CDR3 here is CASSLGGQGGGTEAFF. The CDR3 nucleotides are TGTGCCAGCAGCCTGGGGGGGCAGGGCGGTGGCACTGAAGCTTTCTTT.

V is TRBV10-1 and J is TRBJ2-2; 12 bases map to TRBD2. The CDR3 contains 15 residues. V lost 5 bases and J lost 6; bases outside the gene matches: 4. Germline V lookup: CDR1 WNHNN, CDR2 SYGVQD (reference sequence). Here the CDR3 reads CASSQTSGGAGELFF. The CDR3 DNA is TGCGCCAGCAGTCAGACTAGCGGGGGTGCCGGGGAGCTGTTTTTT.

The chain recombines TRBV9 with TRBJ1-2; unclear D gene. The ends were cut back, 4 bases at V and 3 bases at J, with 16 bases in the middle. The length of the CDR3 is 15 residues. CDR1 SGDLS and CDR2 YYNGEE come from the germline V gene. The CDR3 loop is CASSPVRRDDYGYTF. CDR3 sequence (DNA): TGTGCCAGCAGCCCCGTTAGGAGGGATGACTATGGCTACACCTTC.

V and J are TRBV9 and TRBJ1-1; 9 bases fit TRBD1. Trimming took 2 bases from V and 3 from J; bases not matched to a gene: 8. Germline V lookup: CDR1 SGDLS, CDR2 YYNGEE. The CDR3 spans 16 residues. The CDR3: CASSVDRGRSDTEAFF. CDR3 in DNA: TGTGCCAGCAGCGTGGACAGGGGAAGATCGGACACTGAAGCTTTCTTT.

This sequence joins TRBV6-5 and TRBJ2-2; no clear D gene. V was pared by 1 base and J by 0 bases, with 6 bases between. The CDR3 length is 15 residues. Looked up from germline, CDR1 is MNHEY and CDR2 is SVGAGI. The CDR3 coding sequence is TGTGCCAGCAGTTACTGGCAGACGAACACCGGGGAGCTGTTTTTT. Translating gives CASSYWQTNTGELFF.

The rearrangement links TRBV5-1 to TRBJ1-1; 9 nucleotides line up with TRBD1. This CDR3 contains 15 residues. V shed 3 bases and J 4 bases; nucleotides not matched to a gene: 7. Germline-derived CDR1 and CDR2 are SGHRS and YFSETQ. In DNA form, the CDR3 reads TGCGCCAGCAGCTCAGGAACAGGGGGCGGCACTGAAGCTTTCTTT. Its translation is CASSSGTGGGTEAFF.

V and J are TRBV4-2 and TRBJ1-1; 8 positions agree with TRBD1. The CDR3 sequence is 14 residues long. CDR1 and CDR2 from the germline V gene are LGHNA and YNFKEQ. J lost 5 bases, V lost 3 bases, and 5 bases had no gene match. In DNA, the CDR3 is TGTGCCAGCAGCCACCAGGGGGCGCAGACTGAAGCTTTCTTT. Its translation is CASSHQGAQTEAFF.

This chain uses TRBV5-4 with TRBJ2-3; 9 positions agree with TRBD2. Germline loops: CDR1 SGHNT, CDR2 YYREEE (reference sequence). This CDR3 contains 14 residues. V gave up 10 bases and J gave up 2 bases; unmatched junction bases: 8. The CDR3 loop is CAGKSGGITDTQYF. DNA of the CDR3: TGTGCCGGGAAGAGCGGGGGGATCACAGATACGCAGTATTTT. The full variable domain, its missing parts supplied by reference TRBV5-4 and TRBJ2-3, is ETGVTQSPTHLIKTRGQQVTLRCSSQSGHNTVSWYQQALGQGPQFIFQYYREEENGRGNFPPRFSGLQFPNYSSELNVNALELDDSALYLCAGKSGGITDTQYFGPGTRLTVL.

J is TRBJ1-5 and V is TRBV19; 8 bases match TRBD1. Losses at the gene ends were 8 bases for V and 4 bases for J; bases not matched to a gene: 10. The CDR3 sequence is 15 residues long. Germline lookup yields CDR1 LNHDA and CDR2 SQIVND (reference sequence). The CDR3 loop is CASRQGATSNQPQHF. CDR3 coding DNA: TGTGCCAGTCGCCAGGGGGCCACCTCTAATCAGCCCCAGCATTTT.

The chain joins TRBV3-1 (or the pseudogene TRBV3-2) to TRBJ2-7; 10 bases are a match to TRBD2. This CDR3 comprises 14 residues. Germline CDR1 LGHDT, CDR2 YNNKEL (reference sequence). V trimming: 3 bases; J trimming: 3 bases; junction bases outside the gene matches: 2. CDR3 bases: TGTGCCAGCAGCCACTCTAGCGGGGGCTACGAGCAGTACTTC. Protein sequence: CASSHSSGGYEQYF.

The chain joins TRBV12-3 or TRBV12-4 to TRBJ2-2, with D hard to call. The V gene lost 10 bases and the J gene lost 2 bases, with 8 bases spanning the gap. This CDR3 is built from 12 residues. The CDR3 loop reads CATLDNTGELFF. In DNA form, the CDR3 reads TGTGCCACCCTAGATAACACCGGGGAGCTGTTTTTT.

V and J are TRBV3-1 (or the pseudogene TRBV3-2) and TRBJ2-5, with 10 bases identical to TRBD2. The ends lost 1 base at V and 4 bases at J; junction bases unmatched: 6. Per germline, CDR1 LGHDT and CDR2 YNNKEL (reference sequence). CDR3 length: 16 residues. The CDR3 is CASSQGASGGVETQYF. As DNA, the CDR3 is TGTGCCAGCAGCCAAGGGGCTAGCGGGGGAGTAGAGACCCAGTACTTC.

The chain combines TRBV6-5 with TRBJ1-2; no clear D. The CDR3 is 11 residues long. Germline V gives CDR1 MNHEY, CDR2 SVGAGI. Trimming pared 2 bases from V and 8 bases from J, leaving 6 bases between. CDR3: CASSYLGGYTF. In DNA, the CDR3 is TGTGCCAGCAGTTACCTGGGCGGCTACACCTTC.

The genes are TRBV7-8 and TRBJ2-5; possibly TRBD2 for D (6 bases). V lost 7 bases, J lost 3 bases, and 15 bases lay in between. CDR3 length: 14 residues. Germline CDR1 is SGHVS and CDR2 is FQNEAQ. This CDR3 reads CASTRWASEETQYF. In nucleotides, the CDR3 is TGTGCCAGCACCCGCTGGGCTAGCGAAGAGACCCAGTACTTC.

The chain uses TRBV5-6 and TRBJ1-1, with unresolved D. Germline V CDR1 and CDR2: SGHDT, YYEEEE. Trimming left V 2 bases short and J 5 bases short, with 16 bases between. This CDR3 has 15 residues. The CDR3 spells CASSLIGEVRTEAFF. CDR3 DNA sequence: TGTGCCAGCAGCTTAATTGGTGAGGTAAGGACTGAAGCTTTCTTT.

The CDR3, as DNA: TGTGCCAGCAGCTTCGGGGGGGAAGAGACCCAGTACTTC. Its protein product is CASSFGGEETQYF. The chain has TRBV5-4 and TRBJ2-5; 8 bases line up with TRBD2. The CDR3 is 13 residues long. In germline, CDR1 is SGHNT, CDR2 YYREEE (reference sequence). Losses at the gene ends were 2 bases for V and 3 bases for J; bases not matched to a gene: 0.

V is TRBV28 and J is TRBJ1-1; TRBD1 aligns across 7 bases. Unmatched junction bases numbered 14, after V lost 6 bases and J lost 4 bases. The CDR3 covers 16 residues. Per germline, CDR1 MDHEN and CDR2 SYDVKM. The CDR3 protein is CASRNDRDSRGTEAFF. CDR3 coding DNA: TGTGCCAGCAGGAATGATAGGGACAGCCGGGGCACTGAAGCTTTCTTT.

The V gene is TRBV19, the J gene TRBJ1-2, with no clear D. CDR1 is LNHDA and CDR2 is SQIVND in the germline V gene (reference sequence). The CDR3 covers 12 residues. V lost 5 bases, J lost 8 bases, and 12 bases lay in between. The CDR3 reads CASSGGGPGYTF. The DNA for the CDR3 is TGTGCCAGTAGTGGCGGCGGCCCCGGCTACACCTTC.

In DNA, the CDR3 is TGTGCCAGCAGTCGACAGGGGAGGACGACTAATGAAAAACTGTTTTTT. Translating gives CASSRQGRTTNEKLFF. The chain links TRBV28 to TRBJ1-4; TRBD1 matches 8 bases. CDR1 is MDHEN, CDR2 SYDVKM, per germline. The CDR3 length is 16 residues. V shed 5 bases and J 2 bases; nucleotides not matched to a gene: 7.

This CDR3 reads CASTGQEMQPQHF. The CDR3, as DNA: TGTGCCAGCACGGGACAGGAGATGCAGCCCCAGCATTTT. The chain combines TRBV2 with TRBJ1-5; 8 bases match TRBD1. CDR3 length: 13 amino acids. Germline CDR1 reads SNHLY; CDR2 reads FYNNEI. Germline trimming cut 7 bases from V and 7 bases from J; bases unmatched to any gene: 6.

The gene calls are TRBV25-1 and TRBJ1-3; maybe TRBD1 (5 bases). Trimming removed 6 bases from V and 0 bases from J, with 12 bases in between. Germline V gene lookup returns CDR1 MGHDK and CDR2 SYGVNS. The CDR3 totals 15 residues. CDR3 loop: CASRETGSSGNTIYF. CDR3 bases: TGTGCCAGCAGGGAAACAGGTTCCTCTGGAAACACCATATATTTT.

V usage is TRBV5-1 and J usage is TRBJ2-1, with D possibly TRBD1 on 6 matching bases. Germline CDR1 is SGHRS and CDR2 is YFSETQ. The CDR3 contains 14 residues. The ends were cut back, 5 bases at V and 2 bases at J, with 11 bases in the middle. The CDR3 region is CASRYEGAYNEQFF. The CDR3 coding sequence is TGCGCCAGCAGATACGAGGGGGCCTACAATGAGCAGTTCTTC.